The sequence of this T cell receptor (beta chain) was determined in a study of radiotherapy plus CTLA-4 blockade in lung cancer. Study summary: Objective responses were documented in over 15% of patients, with disease control in about 28%. Study-level points and caveats: Early blood T cell clone dynamics, with interferon-beta, were reported to best predict response.

Produced via immunoSEQ multiplex PCR; TCRdb's table is partial and in-frame only. Seen here are more than 95,000 clones, under 85% observed once, and the top ten hold around 2.7%. Concerning this clone itself: Its antigen remains unidentified.

The CDR3 loop spans 15 amino acids. V was pared by 2 bases and J by 3 bases, with 4 bases of the junction left unmatched. CDR1 and CDR2 (germline): KGHSH, LQKENI. Those patients who had chemo-refractory metastatic non-small-cell lung cancer were given focal radiation along with CTLA-4 blockade through ipilimumab. Sequencing was performed on peripheral blood, taken from a patient treated with radiotherapy plus ipilimumab. The TCR was taken from a human donor with non-small cell lung cancer who had a partial response to radiotherapy plus ipilimumab. Some clones in this sample may be carry-over from other donors' samples. The gene calls are TRBV18 and TRBJ1-2; TRBD1 matches 9 bases. This CDR3 is CASSPKDRGDYGYTF. The DNA of the CDR3 is TGTGCCAGCTCACCAAAGGACAGGGGCGACTATGGCTACACCTTC.